The source of this T cell receptor beta chain is a study of shared T cell receptors in the human thymus. Repertoires were generated with immunoSEQ multiplex PCR, while TCRdb's copy carries only in-frame clones and drops some. The sample records 600,000 or so clones, about 87% being singletons. V shed 3 bases and J shed 8 bases, with 26 bases lying between them. Germline values: CDR1 LNHNV, CDR2 YYDKDF (reference sequence). This CDR3 has 18 residues. This sample was also put to use in a study of human thymus T cells. From that report: Serving as donors were healthy Finnish infants, each of whom was having open corrective surgery for congenital heart defects. Thymus specimens were resections from corrective heart surgery.

The chain links TRBV15 to TRBJ2-1; TRBD2 is a possible D gene (5 bases). The sequence derives from a boy under three years old with a congenital heart defect. Sequenced input: thymocytes. This CDR3 is CATSSLGIEGAPIDEQFF. The CDR3, as DNA: TGTGCCACCAGCAGCCTAGGGATAGAGGGAGCGCCCATCGATGAGCAGTTCTTC.